The next 17 T cell receptor beta chains were all read from a single sample in a study of Graves' ophthalmopathy and Graves' hyperthyroidism. RNA transcripts were the template, and TCR beta CDR3 regions were amplified from them. The first round was an RT-PCR with HTBI primers, and the second round was a multiplex PCR. TCRdb ran MiXCR on the multiplex PCR reads and lists one entry per CDR3 protein. The sample yields some 750,000 distinct CDR3 sequences, 40% seen once. The source material was peripheral blood. The receptors derive from an adult man with Graves' ophthalmopathy.

The CDR3 DNA sequence: TGTGCCAGCAGCTTAGGGGCAGGGGACCAAGAGACCCAGTACTTC. Its translation is CASSLGAGDQETQYF. The chain has TRBV7-9 and TRBJ2-5; D is possibly TRBD1 (6 bases). Trimming removed 1 base at V and 0 bases at J, with 9 bases between. The CDR3 totals 15 residues. From germline, CDR1 is SEHNR and CDR2 FQNEAQ (reference sequence).

This chain joins TRBV29-1 and TRBJ1-5; no reliable D call. The CDR3 is made up of 12 amino acids. The germline V gene encodes CDR1 SQVTM and CDR2 ANQGSEA. Between the trimmed V and J ends, which lost 6 bases and 11 bases, there was a span of 17 bases. DNA of the CDR3: TGCAGCGTCGGGAGGGTTGGAGAGACCCAGCATTTT. Amino acid sequence: CSVGRVGETQHF.

This clonotype was seen only a few times. J is TRBJ1-3 and V is TRBV9; D not resolved. V dropped 0 bases and J dropped 2 bases, with 15 bases sitting between them. The CDR3 consists of 17 residues. CDR1 SGDLS and CDR2 YYNGEE come from the germline V gene. CDR3 sequence: CASSVDLWGSTGNTIYF. CDR3 in DNA: TGTGCCAGCAGCGTAGACTTGTGGGGATCCACTGGAAACACCATATATTTT.

CDR3 sequence: CASSRGQCYEQYF. As DNA, the CDR3 is TGTGCCAGCAGCCGCGGACAGTGCTACGAGCAGTACTTC. This rearrangement joins TRBV7-9 to TRBJ2-7; D possibly corresponds to TRBD1 (6 bases). Trimming took 5 bases from V and 3 from J, leaving 11 bases between them. The CDR3 sequence is 13 residues long. Germline V gene data show CDR1 as SEHNR and CDR2 as FQNEAQ (reference sequence).

V is TRBV10-3 and J is TRBJ2-2, with 8 bases that match TRBD2. This CDR3 is built from 15 residues. CDR1 is ENHRY and CDR2 is SYGVKD in the germline V gene. V lost 10 bases to trimming and J lost 0 bases; unmatched junction nucleotides: 7. CDR3 coding DNA: TGTGCCAGCAGCTATAGCGGGACGAACACCGGGGAGCTGTTTTTT. This encodes CASSYSGTNTGELFF.

The chain is built from TRBV7-2 and TRBJ2-1; D possibly corresponds to TRBD2 (6 bases). V was trimmed by 4 bases and J by 4 bases, leaving 14 bases between them. The CDR3 runs 15 residues. CDR1 and CDR2 (germline): SGHTA, FQGNSA. CDR3 bases: TGTGCCAGCAGCTCCACGGCGGGAAGGTACAATGAGCAGTTCTTC. This gives the protein CASSSTAGRYNEQFF.

This clonotype was found once. At one of its ends the junction is not consistent with the germline gene, which may arise from a read error. V usage is TRBV25-1 and J usage is TRBJ2-6; D is perhaps TRBD2 (5 bases). The germline V gene has CDR1 MGHDK and CDR2 SYGVNS. The CDR3 totals 16 residues. The CDR3 sequence: CASSKGGRAGANVLTF. CDR3 nucleotides: TGCGCCAGCAGCAAAGGAGGACGTGCTGGGGCCAACGTCCTGACTTTC.

This clonotype showed up many times. The chain has TRBV7-9 and TRBJ1-2, with a tentative D call TRBD1 (5 bases). V shed 3 bases and J shed 5 bases, with 16 bases lying between them. CDR3 size: 15 residues. Germline CDR1 and CDR2: SEHNR and FQNEAQ (reference sequence). The CDR3 here is CASSFRDGTAYGYTF. The CDR3 nucleotides read TGTGCCAGCAGCTTCCGGGACGGAACAGCATATGGCTACACCTTC.

This chain links TRBV25-1 with TRBJ2-2; D uncertain. Trimming removed 4 bases at V and 6 bases at J, with 12 bases between. Germline CDR1 is MGHDK and CDR2 is SYGVNS. The CDR3 has 14 amino acids. CDR3 in DNA: TGTGCCAGCAGTGCTAGAGTTGGGTCCGGGGAGCTGTTTTTT. It encodes CASSARVGSGELFF.

V gene TRBV14 combines with J gene TRBJ1-2, with TRBD1 matching 10 bases. Germline trimming cut 2 bases from V and 3 bases from J; bases unmatched to any gene: 9. The CDR3 runs to 17 residues. Germline CDR1 SGHDN, CDR2 FVKESK. CDR3 bases: TGTGCCAGCAGCCAATGGACAGGGGGATACGCTGACTATGGCTACACCTTC. Residues: CASSQWTGGYADYGYTF.

This clonotype was seen once. In this CDR3 the conserved last residue, phenylalanine or tryptophan, is missing, so a read error is likely. This chain uses TRBV19 with TRBJ2-7; TRBD2 matches at 7 bases. The germline CDR1 and CDR2 sequences are LNHDA and SQIVND (reference sequence). The length of the CDR3 is 15 residues. V gave up 5 bases and J gave up 2 bases; unmatched junction bases: 9. CDR3 loop: CASSPRGRETYEQYL. Here the CDR3 DNA reads TGTGCCAGTAGTCCCCGTGGGCGGGAGACCTACGAGCAGTACCTC.

The chain uses TRBV7-2 and TRBJ2-5; 9 bases fit TRBD2. J was trimmed by 9 bases and V by 3 bases; bases with no gene match: 5. Germline loops: CDR1 SGHTA, CDR2 FQGNSA. The CDR3 covers 13 residues. DNA for the CDR3: TGTGCCAGCAGCTTTGTAGCGGGAGTGTCCCAGTACTTC. Amino acid sequence: CASSFVAGVSQYF.

Only a few counts were recorded for this clonotype. The rearrangement joins TRBV24-1 to TRBJ1-5; D might be TRBD1 (5 bases). V shed 5 bases and J shed 11 bases, with 15 bases lying between them. CDR1 and CDR2 (germline): KGHDR, SFDVKD. The CDR3 spans 13 residues. Here the CDR3 DNA reads TGTGCCACCAGTGCCGACGGGGCGGAGACCCAGCATTTT. Encoded protein: CATSADGAETQHF.

DNA for the CDR3: TGTGCCAGCAGTTACTTGGAGGGGGACACCTACGAGCAGTACTTC. Translation: CASSYLEGDTYEQYF. This sequence joins TRBV6-6 and TRBJ2-7, with D perhaps assigned TRBD1 or TRBD2 (6 bases each). The germline V and J ends were trimmed by 1 base and 2 bases, with 12 bases remaining between them. CDR3 length equals 15 residues. Germline V gives CDR1 MNHNY, CDR2 SVGAGI (reference sequence).

As regards this clonotype: A much larger clone lies a single base off, so this may be a read error. The chain links TRBV10-1 to TRBJ1-5; 7 bases are shared with TRBD1. Losses at the gene ends were 6 bases for V and 2 bases for J; bases not matched to a gene: 7. Germline V gene lookup returns CDR1 WNHNN and CDR2 SYGVQD (reference sequence). CDR3 size: 15 residues. CDR3 coding DNA: TGCGCCAGCAGCAAGACAGGGATGGGCAATCAGCCCCAGCATTTT. It encodes CASSKTGMGNQPQHF.

This clonotype came up a few times. The chain links TRBV7-9 to TRBJ2-2; TRBD2 might be the D (6 bases). Germline-derived CDR1 and CDR2 are SEHNR and FQNEAQ (reference sequence). Trimming removed 6 bases at V and 4 bases at J, with 12 bases between. This CDR3 region has 14 residues. CDR3 residues: CASRLAQATGELFF. CDR3 in DNA: TGTGCCAGCAGACTAGCCCAGGCCACCGGGGAGCTGTTTTTT.

This clonotype was seen ten or more times. This chain joins TRBV29-1 and TRBJ1-6, with 9 nucleotides matching TRBD1. Germline loops: CDR1 SQVTM, CDR2 ANQGSEA. The V and J ends lost 4 bases and 7 bases, in that order; junction bases with no gene match: 2. CDR3 length: 13 residues. The CDR3, as DNA: TGCAGCGTTGGGGACAGGGTCAATTCACCCCTCCACTTT. Translation gives CSVGDRVNSPLHF.